This entry lists 2 T cell receptor beta chains sequenced from one sample in a study of blood T cell repertoires in COVID-19. Clones were sequenced by immunoSEQ multiplex PCR, and TCRdb holds only the in-frame ones, with some missing. The sample contains tens of thousands of clones, around 83% of which appear only once. The material sequenced was peripheral blood. Receptor source: a man older than 75 with active COVID-19.

The chain combines TRBV28 with TRBJ2-7; perhaps TRBD1 as D (6 bases). The germline V gene encodes CDR1 MDHEN and CDR2 SYDVKM. V gave up 4 bases and J gave up 2 bases, with 12 bases separating them. This CDR3 is 14 amino acids long. CDR3 DNA sequence: TGTGCCAGCAGTTCAGGGGTCCCTCCCTACGAGCAGTACTTC. Translated: CASSSGVPPYEQYF.

A single count supports this clone. V gene TRBV18 combines with J gene TRBJ1-4; TRBD1 matches 8 bases. Germline trimming cut 4 bases from V and 9 bases from J; bases unmatched to any gene: 4. The CDR3 has 13 amino acids. Looked up from germline, CDR1 is KGHSH and CDR2 is LQKENI. The CDR3 DNA is TGTGCCAGCTCACTCCGGGACAGGAAAAAACTGTTTTTT. It yields the protein CASSLRDRKKLFF.